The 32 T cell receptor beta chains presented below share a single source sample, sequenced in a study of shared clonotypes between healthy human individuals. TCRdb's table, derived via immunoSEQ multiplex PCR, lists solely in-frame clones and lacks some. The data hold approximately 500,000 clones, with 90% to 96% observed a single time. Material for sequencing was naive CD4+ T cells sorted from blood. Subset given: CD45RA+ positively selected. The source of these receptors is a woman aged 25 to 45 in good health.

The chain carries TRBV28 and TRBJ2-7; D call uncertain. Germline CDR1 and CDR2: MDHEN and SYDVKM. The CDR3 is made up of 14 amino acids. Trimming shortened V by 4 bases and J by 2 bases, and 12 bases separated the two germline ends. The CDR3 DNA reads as TGTGCCAGCAGTTCCAGTATCAGCCCCTACGAGCAGTACTTC. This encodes CASSSSISPYEQYF.

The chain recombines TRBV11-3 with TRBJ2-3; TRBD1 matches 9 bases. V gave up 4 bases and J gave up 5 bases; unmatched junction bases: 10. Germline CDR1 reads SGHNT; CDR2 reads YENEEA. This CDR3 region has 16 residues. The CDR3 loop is CASSSPTGGREDTQYF. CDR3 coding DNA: TGTGCCAGCAGCTCTCCGACAGGGGGGCGGGAAGATACGCAGTATTTT. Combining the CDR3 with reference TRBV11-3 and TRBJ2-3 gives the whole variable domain EAGVVQSPRYKIIEKKQPVAFWCNPISGHNTLYWYLQNLGQGPELLIRYENEEAVDDSQLPKDRFSAERLKGVDSTLKIQPAELGDSAVYLCASSSPTGGREDTQYFGPGTRLTVL.

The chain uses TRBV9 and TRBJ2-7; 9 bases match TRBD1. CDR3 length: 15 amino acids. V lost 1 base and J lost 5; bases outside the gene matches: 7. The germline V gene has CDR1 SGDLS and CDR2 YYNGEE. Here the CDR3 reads CASSVRGQGIHEQYF. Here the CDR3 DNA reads TGTGCCAGCAGCGTACGAGGACAGGGGATCCACGAGCAGTACTTC.

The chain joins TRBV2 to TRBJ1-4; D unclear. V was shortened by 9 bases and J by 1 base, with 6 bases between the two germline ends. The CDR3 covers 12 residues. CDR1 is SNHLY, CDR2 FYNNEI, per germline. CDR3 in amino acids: CARGETNEKLFF. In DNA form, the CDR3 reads TGTGCCAGGGGAGAAACTAATGAAAAACTGTTTTTT.

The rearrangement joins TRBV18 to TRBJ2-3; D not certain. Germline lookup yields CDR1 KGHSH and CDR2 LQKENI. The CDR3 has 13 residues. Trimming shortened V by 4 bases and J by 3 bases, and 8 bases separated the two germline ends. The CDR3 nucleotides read TGTGCCAGCTCACGAGACCGGACAGATACGCAGTATTTT. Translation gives CASSRDRTDTQYF.

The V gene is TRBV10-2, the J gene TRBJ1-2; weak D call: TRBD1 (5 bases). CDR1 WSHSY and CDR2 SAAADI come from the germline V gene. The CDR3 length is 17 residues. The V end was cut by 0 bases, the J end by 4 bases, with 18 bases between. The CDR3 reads CASSESRLGAGIYGYTF. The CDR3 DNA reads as TGCGCCAGCAGTGAGTCGAGGCTCGGAGCAGGGATCTATGGCTACACCTTC.

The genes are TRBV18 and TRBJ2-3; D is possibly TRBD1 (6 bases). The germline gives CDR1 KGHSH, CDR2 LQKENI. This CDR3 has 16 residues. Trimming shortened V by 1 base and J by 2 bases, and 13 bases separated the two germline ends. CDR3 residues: CASSPRDIYFTDTQYF. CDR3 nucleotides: TGTGCCAGCTCACCACGGGACATTTACTTCACAGATACGCAGTATTTT.

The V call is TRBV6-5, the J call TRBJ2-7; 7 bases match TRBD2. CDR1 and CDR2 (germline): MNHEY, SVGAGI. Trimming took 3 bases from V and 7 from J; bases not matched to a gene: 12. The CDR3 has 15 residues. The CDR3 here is CASSYLGAGEREQYF. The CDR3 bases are TGTGCCAGCAGTTATTTAGGGGCGGGAGAACGGGAGCAGTACTTC.

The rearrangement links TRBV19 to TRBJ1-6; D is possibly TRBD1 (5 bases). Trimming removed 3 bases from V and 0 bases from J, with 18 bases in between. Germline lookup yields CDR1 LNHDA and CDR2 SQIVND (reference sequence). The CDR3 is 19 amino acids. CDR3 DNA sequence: TGTGCCAGTAGTATCGGGGCCATAACCCTGGGCTCCTATAATTCACCCCTCCACTTT. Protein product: CASSIGAITLGSYNSPLHF.

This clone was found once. The CDR3 nucleotides read TGTGCCAGCGGATCAACGTCGGGGGAGCAGTACTTC. This sequence encodes CASGSTSGEQYF. The chain has TRBV7-3 and TRBJ2-7, with D possibly TRBD2 on 5 matching bases. The CDR3 loop spans 12 amino acids. With 8 bases removed from V and 7 bases from J, the gap between germline ends came to 15 bases. CDR1 SGHTA and CDR2 FQGTGA come from the germline V gene.

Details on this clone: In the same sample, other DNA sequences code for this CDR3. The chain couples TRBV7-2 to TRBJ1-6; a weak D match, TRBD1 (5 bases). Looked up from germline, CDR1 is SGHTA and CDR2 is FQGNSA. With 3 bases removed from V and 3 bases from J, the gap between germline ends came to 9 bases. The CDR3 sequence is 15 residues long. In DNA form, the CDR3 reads TGTGCCAGCAGCTTGGGACGGAACTATAATTCACCCCTCCACTTT. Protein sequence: CASSLGRNYNSPLHF.

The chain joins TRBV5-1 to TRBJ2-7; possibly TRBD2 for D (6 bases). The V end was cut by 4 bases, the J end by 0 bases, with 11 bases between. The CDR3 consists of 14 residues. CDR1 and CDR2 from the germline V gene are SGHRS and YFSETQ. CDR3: CASSITGSSYEQYF. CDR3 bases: TGCGCCAGCAGCATCACCGGGAGCTCCTACGAGCAGTACTTC.

CDR3: CASSQDPVNYGYTF. In DNA form, the CDR3 reads TGCGCCAGCAGCCAAGACCCAGTTAACTATGGCTACACCTTC. This chain joins TRBV4-1 and TRBJ1-2, with unresolved D. The length of the CDR3 is 14 residues. The germline V gene has CDR1 MGHRA and CDR2 YSYEKL. V was shortened by 0 bases and J by 1 base, with 6 bases between the two germline ends.

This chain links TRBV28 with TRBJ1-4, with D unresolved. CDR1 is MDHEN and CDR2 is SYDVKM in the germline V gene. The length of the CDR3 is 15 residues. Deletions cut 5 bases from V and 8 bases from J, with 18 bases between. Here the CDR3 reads CASSPPNRMGEKLFF. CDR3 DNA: TGTGCCAGCAGTCCCCCCAATCGCATGGGGGAAAAACTGTTTTTT.

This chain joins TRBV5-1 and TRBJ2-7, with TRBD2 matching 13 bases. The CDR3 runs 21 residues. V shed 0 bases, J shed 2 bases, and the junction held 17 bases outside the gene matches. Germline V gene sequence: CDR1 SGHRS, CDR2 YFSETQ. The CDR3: CASSLALGGGLAGASTYEQYF. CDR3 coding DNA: TGCGCCAGCAGCTTGGCCTTGGGAGGCGGACTAGCGGGAGCTTCAACCTACGAGCAGTACTTC.

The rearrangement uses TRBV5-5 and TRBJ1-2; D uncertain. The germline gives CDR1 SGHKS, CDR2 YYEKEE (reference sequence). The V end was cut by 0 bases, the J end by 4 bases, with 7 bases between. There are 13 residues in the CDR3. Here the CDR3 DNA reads TGTGCCAGCAGCTTGGGAGGGATCTATGGCTACACCTTC. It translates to CASSLGGIYGYTF. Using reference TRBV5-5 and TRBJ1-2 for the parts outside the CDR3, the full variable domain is DAGVTQSPTHLIKTRGQQVTLRCSPISGHKSVSWYQQVLGQGPQFIFQYYEKEERGRGNFPDRFSARQFPNYSSELNVNALLLGDSALYLCASSLGGIYGYTFGSGTRLTVV.

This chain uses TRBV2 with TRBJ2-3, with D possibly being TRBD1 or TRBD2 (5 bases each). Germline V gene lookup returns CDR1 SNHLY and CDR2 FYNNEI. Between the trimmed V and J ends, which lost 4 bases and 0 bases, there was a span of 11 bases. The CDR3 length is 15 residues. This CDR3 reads CASSVAGTSTDTQYF. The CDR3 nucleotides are TGTGCCAGCAGTGTGGCAGGGACCAGCACAGATACGCAGTATTTT.

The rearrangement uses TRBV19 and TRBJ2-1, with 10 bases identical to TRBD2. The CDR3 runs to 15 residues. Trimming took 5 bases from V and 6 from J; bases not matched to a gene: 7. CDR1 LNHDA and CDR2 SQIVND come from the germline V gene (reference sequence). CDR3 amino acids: CASSGLAAPSNEQFF. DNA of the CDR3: TGTGCCAGTAGTGGACTAGCGGCCCCCTCCAATGAGCAGTTCTTC. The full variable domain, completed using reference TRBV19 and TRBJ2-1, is DGGITQSPKYLFRKEGQNVTLSCEQNLNHDAMYWYRQDPGQGLRLIYYSQIVNDFQKGDIAEGYSVSREKKESFPLTVTSAQKNPTAFYLCASSGLAAPSNEQFFGPGTRLTVL.

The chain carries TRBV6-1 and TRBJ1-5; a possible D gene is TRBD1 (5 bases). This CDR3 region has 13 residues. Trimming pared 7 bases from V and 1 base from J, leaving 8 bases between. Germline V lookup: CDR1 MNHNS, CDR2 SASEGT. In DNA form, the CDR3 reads TGTGCCAGCATGCAGGGAAGCAATCAGCCCCAGCATTTT. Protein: CASMQGSNQPQHF.

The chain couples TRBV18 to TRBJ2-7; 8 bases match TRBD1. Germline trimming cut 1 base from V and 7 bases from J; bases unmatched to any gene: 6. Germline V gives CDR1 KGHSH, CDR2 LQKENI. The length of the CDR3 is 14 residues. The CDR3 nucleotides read TGTGCCAGCTCACCACTCCAGGGGGCGGGGGAGCAGTACTTC. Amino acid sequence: CASSPLQGAGEQYF.

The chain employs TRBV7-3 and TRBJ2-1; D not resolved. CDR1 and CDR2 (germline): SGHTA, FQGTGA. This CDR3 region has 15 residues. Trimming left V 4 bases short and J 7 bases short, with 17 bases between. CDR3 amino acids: CASSSLSQGRNEQFF. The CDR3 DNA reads TGTGCCAGCAGCTCCCTTAGTCAAGGGCGGAATGAGCAGTTCTTC.

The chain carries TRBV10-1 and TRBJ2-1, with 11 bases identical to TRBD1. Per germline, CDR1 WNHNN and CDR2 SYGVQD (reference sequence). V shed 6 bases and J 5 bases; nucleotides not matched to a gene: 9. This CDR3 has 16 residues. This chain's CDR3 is CASSHPPGQGDNEQFF. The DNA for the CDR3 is TGCGCCAGCAGCCACCCACCGGGACAGGGGGACAATGAGCAGTTCTTC.

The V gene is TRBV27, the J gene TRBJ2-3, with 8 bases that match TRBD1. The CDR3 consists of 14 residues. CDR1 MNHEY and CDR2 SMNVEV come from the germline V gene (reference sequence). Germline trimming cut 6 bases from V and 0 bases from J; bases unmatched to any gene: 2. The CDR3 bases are TGTGCCAGCAGAGGGACAGGTAGCACAGATACGCAGTATTTT. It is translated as CASRGTGSTDTQYF.

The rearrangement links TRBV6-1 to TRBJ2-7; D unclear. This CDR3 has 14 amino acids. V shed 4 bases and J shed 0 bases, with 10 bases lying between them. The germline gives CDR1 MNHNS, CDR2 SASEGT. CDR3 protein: CASSVGKGSYEQYF. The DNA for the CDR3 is TGTGCCAGCAGTGTTGGGAAAGGCTCCTACGAGCAGTACTTC.

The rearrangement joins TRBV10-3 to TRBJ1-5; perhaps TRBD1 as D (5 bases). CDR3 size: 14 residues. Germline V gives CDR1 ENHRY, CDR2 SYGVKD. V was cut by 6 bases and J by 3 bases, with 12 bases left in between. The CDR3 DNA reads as TGTGCCATCAGCGGAACAGGAGACAATCAGCCCCAGCATTTT. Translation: CAISGTGDNQPQHF.

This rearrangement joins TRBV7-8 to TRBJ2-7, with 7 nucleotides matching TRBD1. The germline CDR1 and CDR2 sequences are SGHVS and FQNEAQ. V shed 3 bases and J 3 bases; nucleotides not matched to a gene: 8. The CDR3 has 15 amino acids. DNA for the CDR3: TGTGCCAGCAGCTTGGACGGGACAGATTTCTACGAGCAGTACTTC. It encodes CASSLDGTDFYEQYF.

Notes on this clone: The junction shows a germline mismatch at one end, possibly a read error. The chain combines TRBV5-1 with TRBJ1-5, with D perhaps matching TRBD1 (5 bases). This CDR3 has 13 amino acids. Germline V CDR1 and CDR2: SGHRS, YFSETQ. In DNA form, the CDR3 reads TGCGCCAGCAGTTTGGGGCCCAATCAGCCCCAGCATTTT. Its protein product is CASSLGPNQPQHF.

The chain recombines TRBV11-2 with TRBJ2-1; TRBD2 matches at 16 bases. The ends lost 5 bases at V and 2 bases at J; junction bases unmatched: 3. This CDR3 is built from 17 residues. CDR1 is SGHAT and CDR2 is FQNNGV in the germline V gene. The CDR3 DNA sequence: TGTGCCAGCAGCGAAGGGACTAGCGGGAGGGCCTACAATGAGCAGTTCTTC. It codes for CASSEGTSGRAYNEQFF.

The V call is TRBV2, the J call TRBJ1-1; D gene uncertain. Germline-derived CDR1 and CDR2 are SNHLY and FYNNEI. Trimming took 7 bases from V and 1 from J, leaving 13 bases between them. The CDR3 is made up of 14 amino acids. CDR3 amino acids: CASNLRQKNTEAFF. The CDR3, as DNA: TGTGCCAGCAACTTGCGGCAGAAGAACACTGAAGCTTTCTTT.

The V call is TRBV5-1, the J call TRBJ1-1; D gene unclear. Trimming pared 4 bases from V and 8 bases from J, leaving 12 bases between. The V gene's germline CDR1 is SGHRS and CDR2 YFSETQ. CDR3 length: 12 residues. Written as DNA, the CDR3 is TGCGCCAGCAGCCTCCCGACTGCAGAAGCTTTCTTT. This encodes CASSLPTAEAFF.

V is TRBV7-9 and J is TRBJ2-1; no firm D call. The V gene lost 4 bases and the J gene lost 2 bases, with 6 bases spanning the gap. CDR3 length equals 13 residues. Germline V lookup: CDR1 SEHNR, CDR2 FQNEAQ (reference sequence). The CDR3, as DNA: TGTGCCAGCAGCTCGAATACCTACAATGAGCAGTTCTTC. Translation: CASSSNTYNEQFF.

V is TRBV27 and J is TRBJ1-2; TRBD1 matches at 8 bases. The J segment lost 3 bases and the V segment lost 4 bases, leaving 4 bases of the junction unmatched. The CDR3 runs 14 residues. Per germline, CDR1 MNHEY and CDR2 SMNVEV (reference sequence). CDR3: CASSSGQGHYGYTF. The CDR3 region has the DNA TGTGCCAGCAGTTCAGGACAGGGCCACTATGGCTACACCTTC.